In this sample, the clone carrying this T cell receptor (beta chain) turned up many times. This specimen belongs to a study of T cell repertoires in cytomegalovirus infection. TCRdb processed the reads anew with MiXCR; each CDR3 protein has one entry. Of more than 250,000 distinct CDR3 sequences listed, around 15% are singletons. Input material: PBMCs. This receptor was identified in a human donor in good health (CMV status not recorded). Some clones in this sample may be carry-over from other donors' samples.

This chain's CDR3 is CSVVRVNTEAFF. The DNA for the CDR3 is TGCAGCGTTGTACGCGTGAACACTGAAGCTTTCTTT. The chain links TRBV29-1 to TRBJ1-1; D is undetermined. V lost 4 bases and J lost 0, with 6 bases in between. Germline-derived CDR1 and CDR2 are SQVTM and ANQGSEA. This CDR3 has 12 residues.